This entry lists 18 T cell receptor beta chains sequenced from one sample in a study of early T cells in non-severe SARS-CoV-2 infection (dated by TCRdb to the early 2020s). The protocol used for the library was 5' RACE. Sequenced on a NextSeq 500. TCRdb trimmed public reads at Q25 via fastp, called clones via MiXCR and kept in-frame beta chains. Rows with a matching CDR3 protein are joined into one entry that keeps the most common DNA and genes. The sample records tens of thousands of distinct CDR3 sequences, roughly 6.2% of which are singletons. Roughly 3.9% of the sample lies in the top ten. Sequenced input: whole blood. These receptors all come from an adult who was a healthcare worker with PCR-confirmed SARS-CoV-2 infection or an uninfected control (not recorded which).

There are many counts of this clonotype. The chain has TRBV2 and TRBJ2-7, with 8 nucleotides matching TRBD1. The V gene's germline CDR1 is SNHLY and CDR2 FYNNEI. The CDR3 sequence is 14 residues long. V lost 4 bases to trimming and J lost 2 bases; unmatched junction nucleotides: 4. CDR3 nucleotide sequence: TGTGCCAGCAGTGGGACAGGGAGGCCCTACGAGCAGTACTTC. Translating gives CASSGTGRPYEQYF.

CDR3 amino acids: CASSDRNNEQFF. CDR3 sequence (DNA): TGTGCCAGTAGTGACCGGAACAATGAGCAGTTCTTC. The chain has TRBV19 and TRBJ2-1; no definite D call. The germline gives CDR1 LNHDA, CDR2 SQIVND (reference sequence). There are 12 residues in the CDR3. V was cut by 5 bases and J by 5 bases, with 7 bases left in between.

The chain links TRBV3-1 to TRBJ2-1; weak D call: TRBD2 (6 bases). Trimming pared 2 bases from V and 6 bases from J, leaving 17 bases between. CDR3 length: 16 amino acids. The germline gives CDR1 LGHDT, CDR2 YNNKEL (reference sequence). The CDR3 loop reads CASSQSGTLRPNEQFF. The CDR3 nucleotides read TGTGCCAGCAGCCAATCCGGGACTCTCCGGCCCAATGAGCAGTTCTTC.

This clonotype was seen ten or more times. The CDR3 sequence is CASSQAGTGKRMNTEAFF. For the CDR3, the DNA is TGCGCCAGCAGCCAAGCCGGGACAGGGAAGAGAATGAACACTGAAGCTTTCTTT. This chain connects TRBV4-1 to TRBJ1-1; 9 positions match TRBD1. Trimming took 1 base from V and 0 from J; bases not matched to a gene: 9. This CDR3 has 18 amino acids. The V gene's germline CDR1 is MGHRA and CDR2 YSYEKL.

The chain couples TRBV5-1 to TRBJ2-3, with D hard to call. Trimming stripped 4 bases from V and 0 bases from J, with 6 bases between. CDR1 is SGHRS, CDR2 YFSETQ, per germline. The CDR3 runs 13 residues. DNA for the CDR3: TGCGCCAGCAGCGAGTATAGCACAGATACGCAGTATTTT. This encodes CASSEYSTDTQYF.

This clonotype was detected many times. The chain employs TRBV18 and TRBJ1-2, with TRBD1 identical over 8 bases. Trimming took 1 base from V and 3 from J; bases not matched to a gene: 7. There are 16 residues in the CDR3. Germline V gene sequence: CDR1 KGHSH, CDR2 LQKENI. CDR3: CASSPQETGGDYGYTF. The CDR3 DNA reads TGTGCCAGCTCACCACAGGAAACAGGGGGAGACTATGGCTACACCTTC. The whole variable domain, remainder taken from reference TRBV18 and TRBJ1-2, is NAGVMQNPRHLVRRRGQEARLRCSPMKGHSHVYWYRQLPEEGLKFMVYLQKENIIDESGMPKERFSAEFPKEGPSILRIQQVVRGDSAAYFCASSPQETGGDYGYTFGSGTRLTVV.

This clonotype was seen repeatedly, ten times or more. The chain carries TRBV6-2 or TRBV6-3 and TRBJ1-6; 8 bases agree with TRBD1. There are 14 residues in the CDR3. Per germline, CDR1 MNHEY and CDR2 SVGEGT. V shed 4 bases and J 9 bases; nucleotides not matched to a gene: 5. CDR3 in DNA: TGTGCCAGCAGTTCCAGGGGGCGCGGTTCACCCCTCCACTTT. Translating it yields CASSSRGRGSPLHF.

This clonotype came up many times. The CDR3 sequence is CASRRPGTKHGYTF. The CDR3 DNA follows: TGCGCCAGCAGGCGTCCCGGGACAAAGCATGGCTACACCTTC. The chain links TRBV5-1 to TRBJ1-2, with D tentatively TRBD1 (6 bases). This CDR3 region has 14 residues. The germline V gene encodes CDR1 SGHRS and CDR2 YFSETQ. V dropped 5 bases and J dropped 6 bases, with 17 bases sitting between them.

This clonotype was seen many times. The chain employs TRBV18 and TRBJ1-5; 7 nucleotides align to TRBD1. The CDR3 extends over 15 amino acids. The germline V gene has CDR1 KGHSH and CDR2 LQKENI. The J segment lost 6 bases and the V segment lost 4 bases, leaving 9 bases of the junction unmatched. CDR3 sequence reads: CASSLRQGGRQPQHF. The CDR3 nucleotides read TGTGCCAGCTCACTAAGACAGGGAGGGCGTCAGCCCCAGCATTTT.

This sequence joins TRBV18 and TRBJ1-2; D is undetermined. Germline lookup yields CDR1 KGHSH and CDR2 LQKENI. The V and J ends lost 5 bases and 7 bases respectively, with 20 bases between them. This CDR3 region has 15 residues. The CDR3 bases are TGTGCCAGCTCAGCCCGGCAAGGTTCAGGTGTTGGCTACACCTTC. It translates to CASSARQGSGVGYTF. The complete variable domain, with remaining parts taken from reference TRBV18 and TRBJ1-2, reads NAGVMQNPRHLVRRRGQEARLRCSPMKGHSHVYWYRQLPEEGLKFMVYLQKENIIDESGMPKERFSAEFPKEGPSILRIQQVVRGDSAAYFCASSARQGSGVGYTFGSGTRLTVV.

This clonotype was detected a few times. This chain links TRBV5-1 with TRBJ2-7, with 10 nucleotides matching TRBD1. V lost 0 bases to trimming and J lost 5 bases; unmatched junction nucleotides: 5. Looked up from germline, CDR1 is SGHRS and CDR2 is YFSETQ. This CDR3 is built from 15 residues. The CDR3, as DNA: TGCGCCAGCAGCTTGGGTTATGGGACAGGGGACGAGCAGTACTTC. Its translation is CASSLGYGTGDEQYF.

This clonotype turned up a few times. CDR3 amino acids: CASSRDHHSYEQYF. The CDR3 region has the DNA TGTGCCAGCTCCCGGGACCATCACTCCTACGAGCAGTACTTC. The chain couples TRBV6-4 to TRBJ2-7, with D perhaps assigned TRBD1 or TRBD2 (5 bases each). The CDR3 length is 14 residues. The germline V gene has CDR1 MRHNA and CDR2 SNTAGT. V lost 8 bases, J lost 0 bases, and 14 bases lay in between.

Only a few counts were recorded for this clonotype. The rearrangement joins TRBV29-1 to TRBJ1-2; 7 bases match TRBD1. The CDR3 length is 13 residues. The trim removed 3 bases at V and 5 bases at J, leaving 6 bases unmatched. CDR1 and CDR2 (germline): SQVTM, ANQGSEA. The CDR3 sequence: CSVEGQISYGYTF. In DNA form, the CDR3 reads TGCAGCGTTGAGGGACAGATTTCGTATGGCTACACCTTC.

Ten or more counts support this clonotype. The V and J genes are TRBV15 and TRBJ1-1; 8 positions match TRBD1. Germline V gene sequence: CDR1 LNHNV, CDR2 YYDKDF (reference sequence). CDR3 size: 15 residues. Unmatched junction bases numbered 11, after V lost 6 bases and J lost 5 bases. CDR3 nucleotide sequence: TGTGCCACCAGGTCCAAAACAGGGGGGGATACTGAAGCTTTCTTT. It is translated as CATRSKTGGDTEAFF.

This chain uses TRBV18 with TRBJ2-5; D gene uncertain. Trimming removed 0 bases at V and 5 bases at J, with 4 bases between. There are 12 residues in the CDR3. The germline V gene encodes CDR1 KGHSH and CDR2 LQKENI. CDR3 in DNA: TGTGCCAGCTCACCACCCCATGAGACCCAGTACTTC. Its protein product is CASSPPHETQYF.

This clonotype turned up a few times. This sequence joins TRBV3-1 and TRBJ1-2; D perhaps matches TRBD1 (6 bases). V lost 0 bases and J lost 8, with 16 bases in between. From germline, CDR1 is LGHDT and CDR2 YNNKEL (reference sequence). The CDR3 covers 15 residues. In DNA, the CDR3 is TGTGCCAGCAGCCAAGAACTGGGGACAATATGGGGCTACACCTTC. It specifies CASSQELGTIWGYTF.

The chain joins TRBV4-1 to TRBJ2-1, with 10 bases that match TRBD2. The CDR3 contains 15 residues. The J segment lost 7 bases and the V segment lost 1 base, leaving 4 bases of the junction unmatched. Germline CDR1 is MGHRA and CDR2 is YSYEKL. CDR3 sequence (DNA): TGCGCCAGCAGCCAAGTGGGACTAGCGTTTAATGAGCAGTTCTTC. Translating gives CASSQVGLAFNEQFF.

This chain joins TRBV10-3 and TRBJ2-3, with 7 bases that match TRBD1. CDR3 length equals 14 residues. Germline lookup yields CDR1 ENHRY and CDR2 SYGVKD. V trimming: 2 bases; J trimming: 3 bases; junction bases outside the gene matches: 2. Written as DNA, the CDR3 is TGTGCCATCAGTGAGGGGGACAGAACAGATACGCAGTATTTT. Protein sequence: CAISEGDRTDTQYF.